The next 8 T cell receptor beta chains were all read from a single sample in a study of blood T cell repertoires in COVID-19 (dated by TCRdb to 2020 to 2022). Library construction relied on the immunoSEQ multiplex PCR assay. Here the immuneACCESS table is served through TCRdb, limited to in-frame sequences with V and J called. Missing clones are a known gap in these copies; in checked studies unresolved V genes cover under half, and the rest lacks a known reason. The sample profile shows about 89,000 clones; just under 85% of them were found once. The ten largest clonotypes hold more than 9% of the sample. Specimen: peripheral blood. All receptors derive from a man aged 70 or older with acute or convalescent COVID-19.

The chain recombines TRBV28 with TRBJ2-7; D is possibly TRBD2 (5 bases). V lost 4 bases and J lost 2, with 9 bases in between. Germline-derived CDR1 and CDR2 are MDHEN and SYDVKM. The CDR3 is made up of 13 amino acids. The DNA of the CDR3 is TGTGCCAGCAGTTCGACTATCCCCTACGAGCAGTACTTC. Protein: CASSSTIPYEQYF.

This clone has just one count. The chain is built from TRBV7-3 and TRBJ2-3, with 8 bases fitting TRBD2. The J segment lost 4 bases and the V segment lost 2 bases, leaving 14 bases of the junction unmatched. The CDR3 contains 18 residues. In germline, CDR1 is SGHTA, CDR2 FQGTGA. DNA for the CDR3: TGTGCCAGCAGCTTATCGACAGGAGGTAGCGGGAACCCAGATACGCAGTATTTT. This encodes CASSLSTGGSGNPDTQYF.

The rearrangement uses TRBV18 and TRBJ1-5; possible D gene TRBD1, 6 bases. V lost 6 bases and J 2 bases, leaving 20 bases between the germline ends. Germline lookup yields CDR1 KGHSH and CDR2 LQKENI. The CDR3 length is 17 residues. The CDR3 bases are TGTGCCAGCTCTCCTCAGGACAGAGGTTTTGGCAATCAGCCCCAGCATTTT. This sequence encodes CASSPQDRGFGNQPQHF.

V and J are TRBV5-6 and TRBJ1-6, with D unresolved. Germline V gives CDR1 SGHDT, CDR2 YYEEEE. The V and J ends lost 4 bases and 2 bases respectively, with 10 bases between them. The CDR3 extends over 15 amino acids. The CDR3 bases are TGTGCCAGCAGCCCACCCGGTACCTATAATTCACCCCTCCACTTT. Its translation: CASSPPGTYNSPLHF. The full variable domain, rest sourced from reference TRBV5-6 and TRBJ1-6, is DAGVTQSPTHLIKTRGQQVTLRCSPKSGHDTVSWYQQALGQGPQFIFQYYEEEERQRGNFPDRFSGHQFPNYSSELNVNALLLGDSALYLCASSPPGTYNSPLHFGNGTRLTVT.

The V call is TRBV18, the J call TRBJ2-7, with TRBD1 as a possible D gene (6 bases). Trimming shortened V by 0 bases and J by 4 bases, and 10 bases separated the two germline ends. The CDR3 is 14 residues long. CDR1 and CDR2 from the germline V gene are KGHSH and LQKENI. The CDR3 coding sequence is TGTGCCAGCTCACCACCGGACAGACCATACGAGCAGTACTTC. Its protein product is CASSPPDRPYEQYF. Full variable domain (rest looked up from reference TRBV18 and TRBJ2-7): NAGVMQNPRHLVRRRGQEARLRCSPMKGHSHVYWYRQLPEEGLKFMVYLQKENIIDESGMPKERFSAEFPKEGPSILRIQQVVRGDSAAYFCASSPPDRPYEQYFGPGTRLTVT.

The DNA for the CDR3 is TGTGCCACGAAGCTGGCTAGCGGTTGGGAGACCCAGTACTTC. It specifies CATKLASGWETQYF. The V gene is TRBV15, the J gene TRBJ2-5; 7 bases are a match to TRBD2. V dropped 9 bases and J dropped 5; count of bases not matched to a gene: 12. CDR3 length: 14 amino acids. Germline V gives CDR1 LNHNV, CDR2 YYDKDF (reference sequence).

There are a few counts of this clone. This chain links TRBV18 with TRBJ2-1; TRBD1 aligns across 9 bases. Trimming removed 0 bases from V and 4 bases from J; junction bases left unmatched: 7. The CDR3 totals 17 residues. Per germline, CDR1 KGHSH and CDR2 LQKENI. The chain's CDR3 is CASSPPSGTGRYNEQFF. CDR3 coding DNA: TGTGCCAGCTCACCACCTTCCGGGACAGGGAGATACAATGAGCAGTTCTTC.

This chain joins TRBV7-8 and TRBJ2-7, with 10 bases aligning to TRBD1. From germline, CDR1 is SGHVS and CDR2 FQNEAQ. This CDR3 has 19 residues. Losses at the gene ends were 2 bases for V and 7 bases for J; bases not matched to a gene: 20. The CDR3 nucleotides read TGTGCCAGCAGCTTAAGGGGGAGATCCGGGACAGGGGAACCGGGGGAGCAGTACTTC. Protein product: CASSLRGRSGTGEPGEQYF.